These 2 T cell receptor beta chains originate from one sample sequenced in a study of shared T cell receptors in the human thymus. The method was immunoSEQ multiplex PCR; TCRdb's version includes in-frame clones alone and lacks a portion of them. The sample holds hundreds of thousands of clones, 70% to 90% seen once. The data were also submitted as part of a second study, on human thymus T cells.

The sequencing sample was made of thymocytes. The receptors originated from a boy in the first two years of life with a congenital heart defect.

The J gene is TRBJ2-2, the V gene TRBV12-5; 7 positions match TRBD1. CDR1 LGHNT and CDR2 FRNRAP come from the germline V gene. CDR3 size: 16 residues. V dropped 7 bases and J dropped 5; count of bases not matched to a gene: 13. The CDR3 region is CASVNSGTETTGELFF. CDR3 sequence (DNA): TGTGCTAGTGTGAATTCCGGGACAGAAACAACCGGGGAGCTGTTTTTT.

The chain couples TRBV28 to TRBJ2-1; 10 bases line up with TRBD1. Trimming cost V 10 bases and J 6 bases; bases outside gene matches: 6. The CDR3 runs to 13 residues. Per the germline V gene, CDR1 is MDHEN and CDR2 is SYDVKM. The chain's CDR3 is CATSTGGFNEQFF. CDR3 DNA: TGTGCCACCTCGACAGGGGGCTTCAATGAGCAGTTCTTC.